This passage covers 20 T cell receptor beta chains from one sample sequenced in a study of shared clonotypes between healthy human individuals. Sequencing used immunoSEQ multiplex PCR; TCRdb keeps in-frame clones, though not all of them. The sample contains under 1,100,000 clones, 65% to 75% of which appear only once. Sequenced input: memory CD4+ T cells sorted from blood. Subset indicated: CD45RA-negative fraction. These receptors came from a man between 18 and 35 years old in good health.

This rearrangement joins TRBV11-3 to TRBJ2-5, with 7 bases matching TRBD1. The CDR3 consists of 16 residues. The ends lost 10 bases at V and 5 bases at J; junction bases unmatched: 19. CDR1 and CDR2 (germline): SGHNT, YENEEA. This chain's CDR3 is CANSPGDRLLNETQYF. CDR3 nucleotides: TGTGCCAACTCACCAGGGGACAGACTCTTAAACGAGACCCAGTACTTC. The complete variable domain, with remaining parts taken from reference TRBV11-3 and TRBJ2-5, reads EAGVVQSPRYKIIEKKQPVAFWCNPISGHNTLYWYLQNLGQGPELLIRYENEEAVDDSQLPKDRFSAERLKGVDSTLKIQPAELGDSAVYLCANSPGDRLLNETQYFGPGTRLLVL.

The chain uses TRBV28 and TRBJ2-7; TRBD1 agrees at 10 bases. With V trimmed by 6 bases and J by 1 base, 6 bases remained unmatched. The CDR3 consists of 15 residues. CDR1 and CDR2 from the germline V gene are MDHEN and SYDVKM. Written as DNA, the CDR3 is TGTGCCAGCAGGCCGGGACAGGGGCTTTCCTACGAGCAGTACTTC. It encodes CASRPGQGLSYEQYF.

This clone was counted once. V gene TRBV10-1 combines with J gene TRBJ1-2, with no clear D. Germline V gene data show CDR1 as WNHNN and CDR2 as SYGVQD (reference sequence). V lost 0 bases and J lost 5, with 7 bases in between. The CDR3 extends over 13 amino acids. This CDR3 reads CASSESAAYGYTF. CDR3 nucleotide sequence: TGCGCCAGCAGTGAGTCGGCGGCATATGGCTACACCTTC.

The chain combines TRBV19 with TRBJ1-4; D possibly corresponds to TRBD1 (6 bases). V shed 3 bases and J shed 4 bases, with 18 bases lying between them. CDR3 length equals 17 residues. Germline V gene sequence: CDR1 LNHDA, CDR2 SQIVND (reference sequence). The CDR3 DNA is TGTGCCAGTAGTATCCCCGGCAGGGGATCAAGTAATGAAAAACTGTTTTTT. Protein product: CASSIPGRGSSNEKLFF.

This clone has a single count. The rearrangement links TRBV7-9 to TRBJ2-7; TRBD1 is a possible D gene (6 bases). The CDR3 contains 15 residues. Looked up from germline, CDR1 is SEHNR and CDR2 is FQNEAQ (reference sequence). V was shortened by 1 base and J by 7 bases, with 17 bases between the two germline ends. CDR3 residues: CASSLGRGSFNEQYF. DNA for the CDR3: TGTGCCAGCAGCTTAGGCAGGGGATCCTTTAATGAGCAGTACTTC. Full variable domain (outside the CDR3, taken from reference TRBV7-9 and TRBJ2-7): DTGVSQNPRHKITKRGQNVTFRCDPISEHNRLYWYRQTLGQGPEFLTYFQNEAQLEKSRLLSDRFSAERPKGSFSTLEIQRTEQGDSAMYLCASSLGRGSFNEQYFGPGTRLTVT.

The chain combines TRBV5-1 with TRBJ2-2, with D maybe TRBD1 (6 bases). Trimming took 4 bases from V and 2 from J, leaving 15 bases between them. Germline V lookup: CDR1 SGHRS, CDR2 YFSETQ. The CDR3 is made up of 16 amino acids. This CDR3 reads CASSVQGSHNTGELFF. For the CDR3, the DNA is TGCGCCAGCAGCGTTCAGGGGTCACATAACACCGGGGAGCTGTTTTTT.

Notes on this clone: Other DNA sequences in this specimen translate into the identical CDR3. This sequence joins TRBV5-4 and TRBJ2-2; 8 bases align to TRBD2. In germline, CDR1 is SGHNT, CDR2 YYREEE (reference sequence). V dropped 2 bases and J dropped 1; count of bases not matched to a gene: 1. The CDR3 loop spans 15 amino acids. CDR3 nucleotide sequence: TGTGCCAGCAGCTTTAGCGGGAAGAACACCGGGGAGCTGTTTTTT. This gives the protein CASSFSGKNTGELFF.

This clone was seen at least ten times. The V call is TRBV5-5, the J call TRBJ2-7; D perhaps matches TRBD1 (5 bases). Trimming pared 5 bases from V and 0 bases from J, leaving 18 bases between. This CDR3 is 16 amino acids long. Germline CDR1 is SGHKS and CDR2 is YYEKEE (reference sequence). The CDR3 sequence: CASRRTHGMSSYEQYF. The CDR3 bases are TGTGCCAGCAGGAGGACACACGGAATGAGCTCCTACGAGCAGTACTTC. Full variable domain (remainder filled in from reference TRBV5-5 and TRBJ2-7): DAGVTQSPTHLIKTRGQQVTLRCSPISGHKSVSWYQQVLGQGPQFIFQYYEKEERGRGNFPDRFSARQFPNYSSELNVNALLLGDSALYLCASRRTHGMSSYEQYFGPGTRLTVT.

The gene calls are TRBV10-3 and TRBJ2-1; no clear D gene. Germline V gene sequence: CDR1 ENHRY, CDR2 SYGVKD. Trimming stripped 2 bases from V and 10 bases from J, with 9 bases between. The CDR3 sequence is 12 residues long. CDR3 bases: TGTGCCATCAGTGAGAGCCCGATGGAGCAGTTCTTC. Translating it yields CAISESPMEQFF.

The rearrangement uses TRBV7-2 and TRBJ2-2; D is perhaps TRBD2 (5 bases). The germline V gene has CDR1 SGHTA and CDR2 FQGNSA. V was cut by 5 bases and J by 5 bases, with 12 bases left in between. The CDR3 has 14 amino acids. CDR3: CASSTRLNTGELFF. The CDR3, as DNA: TGTGCCAGCAGCACCAGACTAAATACCGGGGAGCTGTTTTTT.

The chain is built from TRBV9 and TRBJ1-1; TRBD1 is a possible D gene (5 bases). CDR3 length equals 13 residues. Germline values: CDR1 SGDLS, CDR2 YYNGEE. Trimming shortened V by 5 bases and J by 0 bases, and 8 bases separated the two germline ends. This CDR3 is CASSKTVNTEAFF. CDR3 nucleotide sequence: TGTGCCAGCAGTAAGACAGTGAACACTGAAGCTTTCTTT.

On this clone: Other DNA sequences in this specimen translate into the identical CDR3. The rearrangement links TRBV9 to TRBJ2-1, with D tentatively TRBD2 (6 bases). CDR1 and CDR2 (germline): SGDLS, YYNGEE. The CDR3 loop spans 15 amino acids. Trimming took 0 bases from V and 2 from J, leaving 9 bases between them. CDR3 region: CASSVAGDPYNEQFF. The CDR3 region has the DNA TGTGCCAGCAGCGTAGCGGGAGATCCCTACAATGAGCAGTTCTTC.

The J gene is TRBJ1-3, the V gene TRBV13; a weak D match, TRBD1 (5 bases). Trimming left V 5 bases short and J 2 bases short, with 16 bases between. The germline CDR1 and CDR2 sequences are PRHDT and FYEKMQ (reference sequence). This CDR3 contains 16 residues. CDR3 DNA sequence: TGTGCCAGCAGCCCCTTGCGGGGGTTGGCTGGAAACACCATATATTTT. Protein product: CASSPLRGLAGNTIYF.

This clone occurred a few times. The rearrangement uses TRBV5-4 and TRBJ2-1; the D is unclear. Germline-derived CDR1 and CDR2 are SGHNT and YYREEE (reference sequence). V was pared by 0 bases and J by 0 bases, with 7 bases between. The CDR3 is 15 amino acids. This CDR3 is CASSLAPNSYNEQFF. The CDR3 bases are TGTGCCAGCAGCTTGGCTCCGAACTCCTACAATGAGCAGTTCTTC.

The chain recombines TRBV9 with TRBJ2-5; 7 nucleotides align to TRBD2. CDR1 is SGDLS, CDR2 YYNGEE, per germline. The CDR3 sequence is 17 residues long. The V and J ends lost 0 bases and 5 bases, in that order; junction bases with no gene match: 13. The CDR3 region is CASSVEGGPLGGETQYF. The CDR3 nucleotides read TGTGCCAGCAGCGTAGAGGGCGGGCCCCTCGGGGGGGAGACCCAGTACTTC. Full variable domain (outside the CDR3, taken from reference TRBV9 and TRBJ2-5): DSGVTQTPKHLITATGQRVTLRCSPRSGDLSVYWYQQSLDQGLQFLIQYYNGEERAKGNILERFSAQQFPDLHSELNLSSLELGDSALYFCASSVEGGPLGGETQYFGPGTRLLVL.

This clone was recorded once. J is TRBJ1-1 and V is TRBV18, with a possible D match to TRBD1 (5 bases). This CDR3 has 15 residues. Trimming took 3 bases from V and 1 from J, leaving 12 bases between them. Germline V CDR1 and CDR2: KGHSH, LQKENI. CDR3 sequence (DNA): TGTGCCAGCTCACCGTTAGAGGGGAAGAACACTGAAGCTTTCTTT. Protein: CASSPLEGKNTEAFF.

The chain carries TRBV28 and TRBJ2-7, with D possibly TRBD1 on 5 matching bases. The CDR3 runs to 15 residues. Germline V gives CDR1 MDHEN, CDR2 SYDVKM. V dropped 4 bases and J dropped 3 bases, with 16 bases sitting between them. The CDR3 region is CASSSTDNRRYEQYF. As DNA, the CDR3 is TGTGCCAGCAGTTCGACGGACAATAGGCGCTACGAGCAGTACTTC.

The chain has TRBV11-2 and TRBJ2-5; D not certain. The germline CDR1 and CDR2 sequences are SGHAT and FQNNGV. The CDR3 spans 11 residues. Trimming removed 1 base at V and 7 bases at J, with 4 bases between. The CDR3 DNA reads TGTGCCAGCAGCTTAGTAGGGACCCAGTACTTC. Its translation: CASSLVGTQYF.

The V gene is TRBV2, the J gene TRBJ2-4; TRBD2 might be the D (6 bases). The CDR3 is 15 amino acids. Trimming shortened V by 3 bases and J by 1 base, and 10 bases separated the two germline ends. The germline V gene has CDR1 SNHLY and CDR2 FYNNEI. The CDR3 region is CASSDSGGAKNIQYF. The CDR3 nucleotides are TGTGCCAGCAGTGATAGTGGGGGGGCCAAAAACATTCAGTACTTC.

This clone was observed once. The chain carries TRBV19 and TRBJ1-1, with D maybe TRBD1 (5 bases). Germline V gene lookup returns CDR1 LNHDA and CDR2 SQIVND (reference sequence). The CDR3 runs 11 residues. The CDR3 sequence: CATGGYTEAFF. The CDR3 nucleotides read TGTGCAACCGGGGGGTACACTGAAGCTTTCTTT.